The clone carrying this TCR beta chain appeared many times. Time point reported: newly diagnosed GD, antithyroid drugs for less than 3 months. Researchers made the TCR library from RNA that was extracted from PBMCs. The authors built TCR beta libraries using iRepertoire HTBI primers and Arm-PCR of CDR3 regions. MiXCR, applied by TCRdb to the multiplex PCR reads, yields one record per CDR3 protein. The sample includes some 500,000 distinct CDR3 sequences, about 13% of them seen just once. The V end lost 5 bases, the J end lost 4 bases, and 9 bases lay between the germline ends. This CDR3 has 12 amino acids. Germline V lookup: CDR1 SNHLY, CDR2 FYNNEI. The sample originates from a study of regulatory T cells in long-lasting Graves disease. The sample was also linked to a second study, of T cells in Graves' hyperthyroidism and ophthalmopathy.

The source material was peripheral blood mononuclear cells (PBMCs), sampled at new diagnosis, from a patient treated with antithyroid drugs. The clonotype originates from a man aged 25-45 years with Graves disease. The J gene is TRBJ2-7, the V gene TRBV2; D gene unclear. CDR3 protein: CASSYRPYEQYF. The DNA of the CDR3 is TGTGCCAGCAGTTACAGACCTTACGAGCAGTACTTC.